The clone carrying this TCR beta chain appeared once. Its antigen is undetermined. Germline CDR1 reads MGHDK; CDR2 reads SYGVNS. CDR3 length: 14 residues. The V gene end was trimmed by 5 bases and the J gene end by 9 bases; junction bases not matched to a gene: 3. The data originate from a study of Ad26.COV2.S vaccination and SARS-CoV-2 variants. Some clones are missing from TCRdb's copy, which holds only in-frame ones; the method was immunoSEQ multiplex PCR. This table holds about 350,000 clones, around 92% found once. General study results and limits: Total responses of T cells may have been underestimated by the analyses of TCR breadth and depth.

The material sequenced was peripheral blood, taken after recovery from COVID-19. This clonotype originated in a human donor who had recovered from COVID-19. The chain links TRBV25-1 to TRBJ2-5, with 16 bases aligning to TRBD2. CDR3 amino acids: CASSIGTSGGAQYF. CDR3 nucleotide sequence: TGTGCCAGCAGTATAGGGACTAGCGGGGGGGCCCAGTACTTC.